Here is one T cell receptor beta chain with its context. Original processing methods: Scientists estimated how many nucleated cells there were by amplifying reference gene primers. Sequencing was performed with immunoSEQ multiplex PCR; in TCRdb, only in-frame clones are kept and a portion is missing. The V and J calls and the clone size are those of that table, but D and trimming were determined from the DNA. Of approximately 110,000 clones in the sample, 80% to 90% were seen once. The sample belongs to a study of blood T cell repertoires in COVID-19. Study as a whole: COVID-19 samples, acute and convalescent, were from the United States, Italy and Spain. T cells, B-cell-depleted T cells, or PBMCs supplied cDNA or gDNA.

The CDR3 consists of 16 residues. Germline V CDR1 and CDR2: SGHTA, FQGNSA. V dropped 1 base and J dropped 5; count of bases not matched to a gene: 6. Sequenced sample: peripheral blood. The rearrangement joins TRBV7-2 to TRBJ2-5, with 11 bases aligning to TRBD2. This TCR derives from a human donor in a cohort sampled during active COVID-19. DNA for the CDR3: TGTGCCAGCAGCTTAGGAGGGCTAGCGGGGGGTGAGACCCAGTACTTC. Translation: CASSLGGLAGGETQYF.